What follows is one T cell receptor (beta chain) and its context. The antigen remains unidentified. CDR1 and CDR2 from the germline V gene are MDHEN and SYDVKM. V was clipped by 3 bases and J by 6 bases, with 9 bases between them. The CDR3 contains 13 residues. This entry is derived from a study of siplizumab effects on memory and regulatory T cells. Notes on the study in general: Naive T cells seemed more diverse than memory cells and seemed major alloresponse contributors.

The repertoire was sequenced with immunoSEQ multiplex PCR; TCRdb's copy has only in-frame clones and lacks some. Here the sample spans about 100,000 clones, roughly 94% being singletons. The TCR originated in a human donor in good health. The sequencing input was Tregs sorted from blood. V gene TRBV28 combines with J gene TRBJ1-3; D is undetermined. DNA of the CDR3: TGTGCCAGCAGTTTGGCCGTGGAAAACACCATATATTTT. Protein sequence: CASSLAVENTIYF. Drawing the rest from reference TRBV28 and TRBJ1-3, the complete variable domain is DVKVTQSSRYLVKRTGEKVFLECVQDMDHENMFWYRQDPGLGLRLIYFSYDVKMKEKGDIPEGYSVSREKKERFSLILESASTNQTSMYLCASSLAVENTIYFGEGSWLTVV.